This TCR beta chain was sequenced during a study of T cells in Graves' hyperthyroidism and ophthalmopathy (dated by TCRdb to between 2018 and 2021). The study in broad terms: Peripheral blood was collected at initial diagnosis, before any treatment. TCR V-J signatures able to tell the groups apart were searched for in a discovery cohort of 100 or so patients, of whom more than 40 had Graves' ophthalmopathy and roughly 59 had stable Graves' hyperthyroidism. An independent validation cohort of 18 to 20 hyperthyroidism patients and 17 patients who later progressed to ophthalmopathy tested prospective prediction of ophthalmopathy. The 100 or so discovery patients were divided at random into training and test sets in a 7:3 ratio. In over five Graves' hyperthyroidism patients, the study also compared T-cell repertoires from thyroid tissue with T-cell repertoires from blood. After sampling, hyperthyroidism patients received methimazole starting at 30 mg daily, and ophthalmopathy patients received high-dose intravenous methylprednisolone. According to the paper, TCR Vbeta CDR3 sequencing was carried out on around 140 peripheral blood samples, which came from under 50 ophthalmopathy, 70 to 80 hyperthyroidism and roughly 17 progressor patients. General study outcomes and caveats: Sample size was not statistically predetermined, and investigators were not blinded to group allocation. During validation, the model predicted progression to ophthalmopathy a median of approximately 6.5 months ahead of onset, with just under 71% sensitivity and almost 75% specificity. A 13 V-J signature model separated ophthalmopathy from stable hyperthyroidism, with approximately 87% sensitivity and 81.08% specificity in cross-validation and 80%/75% in testing. Most expanded thyroid clonotypes (frequency above 0.001) were also detected in blood, a finding suggesting that blood repertoires may reflect thyroid immune responses.

The TCR beta CDR3 regions were amplified from the RNA transcripts. A first-round RT-PCR of the TCR CDR3 used the HTBI primer set with the Qiagen OneStep RT-PCR kit. A second multiplex PCR round built the libraries, followed by size selection and purification. Libraries were sequenced paired-end with 100 bp reads on an Illumina HiSeq2000. As for how the authors treated the data: SOAPnuke was used to process the raw data, removing reads that contained adapters or uncalled bases, had a mean Phred below 15, or lacked an exact match to the constant primer or identifier. High-quality paired reads were merged using COPE v1.2.5, and each unique nucleotide sequence was defined as a clonotype. MiTCR v1.1 was used to align the clonotypes against IMGT TRBV, TRBD and TRBJ reference segments. Only V-J combinations with frequency above 0.0001, covering about 99% of repertoires, were analysed. A TCS score was defined as the ratio of F50 (clonal expansion) to E x V (chaos), with BLOSUM62-based TCRdist applied between CDR3 peptides within each V-J. Welch's t-statistics and random forest reduced some 510 V-J features to 13, which were used in a naive Bayes classifier (R e1071). The similarity between thyroid and blood repertoires was quantified using the Morisita-Horn index. TCRdb reprocessed the public reads (quality trimming at Q25 with fastp, clone calling with MiXCR) and kept in-frame beta chains. Identical CDR3 proteins give one entry, which carries the most common genes and DNA. The V and J calls reflect TCRdb's pipeline rather than the authors' work. A total of hundreds of thousands of distinct CDR3 sequences appear in this sample, over 12% of them only once. Together, the top ten hold approximately 4.3% of the sample.

Ophthalmopathy patients had moderately to severely active disease, with a Clinical Activity Score of 3 or more, a NOSPECS grade of 4 or more, and a disease duration of less than 3 months. The study excluded patients with uncontrolled infections, other autoimmune diseases, pregnancy or lactation. Clinical symptoms, serum thyroxine and TRAb, thyroid ultrasound, and orbital computed tomography formed the basis for the diagnoses. PBMCs were separated from roughly 10 ml of fresh peripheral blood using Ficoll-Paque density gradient centrifugation. Trizol reagent was used to extract total RNA, and RNA quality was then checked on an Agilent 2100 Bioanalyzer. Worth noting for this clonotype: Its antigen is currently not known. Per-base qualities were not stored, and no clone one base away is much larger.

V has 4 bases trimmed and J has 5 bases trimmed; junction bases matching no gene number 4. CDR1 and CDR2 were assigned from the germline V gene as MDHEN and SYDVKM. CDR3 length: 15 amino acids, cysteine to phenylalanine. Only the CDR3 DNA stays, 45 bases, in frame from base 1. The TCR was taken from a woman in her thirties or forties with Graves' ophthalmopathy. The sequenced sample consisted of blood. This sequence uses TRBV28 and TRBJ2-3; TRBD2 lines up with 12 middle nucleotides. The CDR3 protein: CASSSMGLAGDTQYF. The nucleotide sequence is given as TGTGCCAGCAGTTCCATGGGACTAGCGGGAGATACGCAGTATTTT. When the CDR3 is completed using the reference TRBV28 and TRBJ2-3 genes on either side, the full variable domain is DVKVTQSSRYLVKRTGEKVFLECVQDMDHENMFWYRQDPGLGLRLIYFSYDVKMKEKGDIPEGYSVSREKKERFSLILESASTNQTSMYLCASSSMGLAGDTQYFGPGTRLTVL.